The 9 T cell receptor beta chains below all came from one sample that was sequenced in a study of cytomegalovirus exposure and HLA in healthy donors. Vbeta (60) and Jbeta (13) primers were used in the PCR. Clones were sequenced by immunoSEQ multiplex PCR, and TCRdb holds only the in-frame ones, with some missing. The table records a few hundred thousand clones, roughly four fifths of them present only once. The source material was PBMCs. All receptors come from a woman between 40 and 55 years old in good health and CMV-seronegative.

The chain employs TRBV7-2 and TRBJ2-1; D call uncertain. This CDR3 is 13 amino acids long. The V end was cut by 5 bases, the J end by 6 bases, with 11 bases between. CDR1 SGHTA and CDR2 FQGNSA come from the germline V gene. CDR3 region: CASSPYNPNEQFF. The CDR3 DNA reads as TGTGCCAGCAGCCCGTATAATCCCAATGAGCAGTTCTTC.

The V gene is TRBV7-9, the J gene TRBJ1-6; D gene unclear. Trimming took off 3 bases at V and 15 bases at J, with 12 bases between the two ends. This CDR3 has 12 residues. Germline assignment: CDR1 SEHNR and CDR2 FQNEAQ (reference sequence). In DNA form, the CDR3 reads TGTGCCAGCAGCTTCTATTTGGAGAACCTCCACTTT. Its protein product is CASSFYLENLHF.

The chain uses TRBV5-4 and TRBJ1-1; maybe TRBD1 (6 bases). The CDR3 spans 14 residues. Germline lookup yields CDR1 SGHNT and CDR2 YYREEE (reference sequence). V lost 3 bases, J lost 2 bases, and 11 bases lay in between. The CDR3 is CASSSGTLNTEAFF. The CDR3 nucleotides read TGTGCCAGCAGCTCGGGGACACTCAACACTGAAGCTTTCTTT.

This clone was picked up a small number of times. The J gene is TRBJ1-1, the V gene TRBV2, with 10 bases matching TRBD1. Per germline, CDR1 SNHLY and CDR2 FYNNEI. CDR3 length: 14 amino acids. J was trimmed by 10 bases and V by 6 bases; bases with no gene match: 11. This chain's CDR3 is CASSTMGTGATAFF. In DNA form, the CDR3 reads TGTGCCAGCAGCACAATGGGGACAGGGGCAACAGCTTTCTTT.

This clone turned up a few times. The V and J genes are TRBV30 and TRBJ2-3; 8 nucleotides match TRBD1. The CDR3 has 16 amino acids. The V and J ends lost 5 bases and 8 bases, in that order; junction bases with no gene match: 18. The germline CDR1 and CDR2 sequences are GTSNPN and SVGIG (reference sequence). The CDR3 region has the DNA TGTGCCTGGGGTGATGATGGGACAGGCTTAGGTGGTACGCAGTATTTT. Residues: CAWGDDGTGLGGTQYF.

The J gene is TRBJ1-5, the V gene TRBV2; D not resolved. CDR1 SNHLY and CDR2 FYNNEI come from the germline V gene. The CDR3 length is 14 residues. Trimming removed 2 bases from V and 6 bases from J, with 11 bases in between. The DNA of the CDR3 is TGTGCCAGCAGTGAAATGACCCTAGGTCAGCCCCAGCATTTT. As protein: CASSEMTLGQPQHF.

This clone was observed a single time. The chain is built from TRBV5-1 and TRBJ1-2, with 7 positions matching TRBD1. The germline V gene has CDR1 SGHRS and CDR2 YFSETQ. CDR3 length: 16 amino acids. Trimming cost V 0 bases and J 8 bases; bases outside gene matches: 13. The CDR3 coding sequence is TGCGCCAGCAGCTTGGGATCTCAGGGGGTCCTCGGCGGCTACACCTTC. Amino acids: CASSLGSQGVLGGYTF. Full variable domain (outside the CDR3, taken from reference TRBV5-1 and TRBJ1-2): KAGVTQTPRYLIKTRGQQVTLSCSPISGHRSVSWYQQTPGQGLQFLFEYFSETQRNKGNFPGRFSGRQFSNSRSEMNVSTLELGDSALYLCASSLGSQGVLGGYTFGSGTRLTVV.

This clone was counted between two and nine times. The rearrangement links TRBV27 to TRBJ1-4; no clear D. Deletions cut 5 bases from V and 7 bases from J, with 14 bases between. Per the germline V gene, CDR1 is MNHEY and CDR2 is SMNVEV (reference sequence). The CDR3 sequence is 14 residues long. The DNA for the CDR3 is TGTGCCAGCAGTCATAACCTGAGCGGTGAAAAACTGTTTTTT. Its translation is CASSHNLSGEKLFF.

CDR3 DNA: TGTGCCAGCAGGCCAGACAGGGGTACTAATGAAAAACTGTTTTTT. It codes for CASRPDRGTNEKLFF. The rearrangement uses TRBV2 and TRBJ1-4; 8 positions agree with TRBD1. Trimming at V came to 6 bases and at J to 2 bases, leaving 5 bases not matched to a gene. This CDR3 spans 15 amino acids. The germline V gene has CDR1 SNHLY and CDR2 FYNNEI.